The T cell receptor (beta chain) described here comes from a study of PD-1 blockade in classical Hodgkin lymphoma. Findings of the study overall: Partial responders and progressors had significantly lower baseline TCR diversity. Prior therapy or disease activity may underlie the repertoire differences, whose causes remain undefined.

Comment on this clone: Its specificity is not known.

Using immunoSEQ multiplex PCR, the repertoire was profiled, and TCRdb retains in-frame clones only, with some absent. The sample lists about 24,000 clones; 81% were seen once. Each and every patient relapsed after autologous stem cell transplantation, and patients got differing brentuximab vedotin exposure. CDR3 length: 13 amino acids. Trimming stripped 2 bases from V and 10 bases from J, with 14 bases between. The V call is TRBV23-1, the J call TRBJ2-5; D remains ambiguous. TRBV23-1 is recorded as an ORF, its role being uncertain. This TCR was sampled from a human donor with classical Hodgkin lymphoma. Sequences were derived from peripheral blood mononuclear cells (PBMCs), sampled before the second cycle of nivolumab. CDR3: CASSQNGDKIQYF. The CDR3 nucleotides are TGCGCCAGCAGTCAAAATGGGGATAAAATCCAGTACTTC.